This is a list of T cell receptor beta chains from one sample in a study of T cell responses to AZD1222 COVID-19 vaccine. TCRdb's copy holds only in-frame clones and misses some; the assay was immunoSEQ multiplex PCR. Here the sample spans about 120,000 clones, about 90% being singletons. This sample comprised peripheral blood, obtained on day 0 of MenACWY control vaccination. These receptors came from an adult in good health. Each CDR3 is given with its conserved first and last residue. D genes are given only for firm matches. For some rows the clone size is stated as once, few or many, or as a class when expanded; others skip it.

15 | TRBJ1-5 | TRBV7-2 | - | TRBD1 | TGTGCCAGCAGCTTTGCAGGGGGGTACAATCAGCCCCAGCATTTT | CASSFAGGYNQPQHF
15 | TRBJ2-5 | TRBV28 | - | - | TGTGCCAGCACCCCCGGTTGGGGCAGAGAAGAGACCCAGTACTTC | CASTPGWGREETQYF
15 | TRBJ2-7 | TRBV5-4 | - | - | TGTGCCAGCAGCCCTGGGGGGGGGCAGATCTACGAGCAGTACTTC | CASSPGGGQIYEQYF
15 | TRBJ2-2 | TRBV6-6 | - | - | TGTGCCAGCAGTATCACCCGACTAGTTCCCGGGGAGCTGTTTTTT | CASSITRLVPGELFF
13 | TRBJ2-2 | TRBV2 | - | - | TGTGCCAGCACCTCGGGGGACACCGGGGAGCTGTTTTTT | CASTSGDTGELFF
14 | TRBJ2-7 | TRBV18 | once | TRBD2 | TGTGCCAGCTCACCGACTAGCGGTCCCTACGAGCAGTACTTC | CASSPTSGPYEQYF
16 | TRBJ2-3 | TRBV12-1 | - | - | TGTGCCAGCAGCCTACGACTAGCGGGACGGGGAGATACGCAGTATTTT | CASSLRLAGRGDTQYF
15 | TRBJ2-3 | TRBV6-1 | - | - | TGTGCCAGCAGTGAAGTAGTGGGGCGCACAGATACGCAGTATTTT | CASSEVVGRTDTQYF
14 | TRBJ2-7 | TRBV28 | - | - | TGTGCCAGCAGCACCGGGACACCCGCCTACGAGCAGTACTTC | CASSTGTPAYEQYF
14 | TRBJ1-2 | TRBV5-1 | - | - | TGCGCCAGCAGCTGGGACCCCACCGGTTATGGCTACACCTTC | CASSWDPTGYGYTF
17 | TRBJ2-1 | TRBV3-1/TRBV3-2 | - | - | TGTGCCAGCAACCGCCGCGGCCTAGCGAGGTCCTACAATGAGCAGTTCTTC | CASNRRGLARSYNEQFF
11 | TRBJ2-7 | TRBV20-1 | - | - | TGCAGTGCGTGGACGGCACTCGAGCAGTACTTC | CSAWTALEQYF
12 | TRBJ2-5 | TRBV28 | - | TRBD1 | TGTGCCACTAAGGTGGGGACAGGGGGTTTAAACTTC | CATKVGTGGLNF
17 | TRBJ1-1 | TRBV27 | - | - | TGTGCCAGCAGTTTAGGGACGGGAGGGCAGATGAACACTGAAGCTTTCTTT | CASSLGTGGQMNTEAFF
13 | TRBJ1-1 | TRBV11-3 | - | - | TGTGCCAGCAGCTTGGGCACGGGCACTGAAGCTTTCTTT | CASSLGTGTEAFF
12 | TRBJ1-1 | TRBV30 | - | - | TGTGCCTGGAGGGGAAGTGGCACTGAAGCTTTCTTT | CAWRGSGTEAFF
17 | TRBJ2-1 | TRBV9 | - | TRBD2 | TGTGCCAGCAGCACCGGGTTAGCGGGAGGGCCTCAGAATGAGCAGTTCTTC | CASSTGLAGGPQNEQFF
13 | TRBJ1-1 | TRBV5-4 | - | - | TGTGCCAGCAGCCCGTTGACTGGGCCTGAAGCTTTCTTT | CASSPLTGPEAFF
11 | TRBJ2-1 | TRBV2 | - | TRBD1 | TGTGCCAGCAGACAAACAGGGGGGCAGTTCTTC | CASRQTGGQFF
11 | TRBJ2-1 | TRBV12-3/TRBV12-4 | - | - | TGTGCCAGCAGTTTAATTCATGAGCAGTTCTTC | CASSLIHEQFF
15 | TRBJ2-3 | TRBV27 | - | - | TGTGCCAGCAGTTTCATCGGACGGAGCACAGATACGCAGTATTTT | CASSFIGRSTDTQYF
14 | TRBJ2-3 | TRBV5-6 | - | TRBD1 | TGTGCCAGCAGTTGGACAGGGGGAGAAGATACGCAGTATTTT | CASSWTGGEDTQYF
16 | TRBJ2-4 | TRBV30 | - | - | TGTGCCTGGAGTGTCAAGGGAGCTAGGGCCAAAAACATTCAGTACTTC | CAWSVKGARAKNIQYF
13 | TRBJ2-3 | TRBV9 | - | - | TGTGCCAGCAGCGTTACGAGTTCAGATACGCAGTATTTT | CASSVTSSDTQYF
13 | TRBJ2-7 | TRBV29-1 | - | TRBD2 | TGCAGCGTTGAAGGGGACTACGCCTACGAGCAGTACTTC | CSVEGDYAYEQYF
16 | TRBJ1-4 | TRBV9 | - | TRBD1 | TGTGCCAGCAGCGGAGGACAGGGCCAGGTGAAAGAAAAACTGTTTTTT | CASSGGQGQVKEKLFF
14 | TRBJ2-7 | TRBV9 | hyperexpanded | - | TGTGCCAGCAGTGGGGACGGCCGTAGTAAGGAGCAGTACTTC | CASSGDGRSKEQYF
11 | TRBJ2-1 | TRBV5-1 | - | - | TGCGCCAGCCACGTCGAGGATGAGCAGTTCTTC | CASHVEDEQFF
16 | TRBJ2-7 | TRBV28 | - | - | TGTGCCAGCAGTTTATGGGGGAGCGAGCTCCTGAACGAGCAGTACTTC | CASSLWGSELLNEQYF
15 | TRBJ2-7 | TRBV6-6 | - | - | TGTGCCAGCAGTTACTCCCCAGACATCTCCTACGAGCAGTACTTC | CASSYSPDISYEQYF
14 | TRBJ2-7 | TRBV28 | - | - | TGTGCCAGCAGTTTGGTTTCAGGGCCGTACGAGCAGTACTTC | CASSLVSGPYEQYF
15 | TRBJ2-1 | TRBV9 | - | - | TGTGCCAGCAGCGTAGAGGGGACTTGGGAAAATGAGCAGTTCTTC | CASSVEGTWENEQFF
15 | TRBJ1-5 | TRBV21-1 | - | - | - | CASSKVGGGNQPQHF
11 | TRBJ1-1 | TRBV20-1 | - | TRBD1 | TGCAGTGCCCCGCAGGGGACAGACGCTTTCTTT | CSAPQGTDAFF
14 | TRBJ1-1 | TRBV18 | - | - | TGTGCCAGCTCACCATTTGACAGGAACACTGAAGCTTTCTTT | CASSPFDRNTEAFF
11 | TRBJ2-3 | TRBV29-1 | - | - | TGCAGCGTCCAACCGGGAGATACGCAGTATTTT | CSVQPGDTQYF
14 | TRBJ2-7 | TRBV28 | - | - | TGTGCCAGCAGCAGGGTCTCCCTCCCCAACGAGCAGTACTTC | CASSRVSLPNEQYF
12 | TRBJ1-2 | TRBV3-1/TRBV3-2 | - | - | TGTGCCAGCAGCCGCCGGGACTCGGGCTACACCTTC | CASSRRDSGYTF
15 | TRBJ1-2 | TRBV19 | - | - | TGTGCCAGTAGTATAGATCCGTCCAGGAACTATGGCTACACCTTC | CASSIDPSRNYGYTF
16 | TRBJ2-5 | TRBV1 | - | - | TGCACCAGCAGCCAAGACAACCGCTTAACTAGGGAGACCCAGTACTTC | CTSSQDNRLTRETQYF